Presented here are 21 T cell receptor beta chains from one specimen sequenced in a study of blood T cell repertoires in COVID-19. Assay used: immunoSEQ multiplex PCR; TCRdb lists only in-frame clones, some missing. The sample holds around 73,000 clones, about four fifths seen once. The specimen was peripheral blood. All receptors come from a woman aged 55-69 years with acute or convalescent COVID-19.

DNA of the CDR3: TGCGCCAGCAGCCTGAACAGGGGGAATGGCTACACCTTC. Its protein product is CASSLNRGNGYTF. The V gene is TRBV5-1, the J gene TRBJ1-2; 8 bases are a match to TRBD1. The V and J ends lost 4 bases and 6 bases, in that order; junction bases with no gene match: 5. The germline V gene encodes CDR1 SGHRS and CDR2 YFSETQ. CDR3 length: 13 amino acids. Drawing the rest from reference TRBV5-1 and TRBJ1-2, the complete variable domain is KAGVTQTPRYLIKTRGQQVTLSCSPISGHRSVSWYQQTPGQGLQFLFEYFSETQRNKGNFPGRFSGRQFSNSRSEMNVSTLELGDSALYLCASSLNRGNGYTFGSGTRLTVV.

This clone has a single count. The chain links TRBV30 to TRBJ1-2; no clear D. Trimming shortened V by 0 bases and J by 6 bases, and 11 bases separated the two germline ends. The CDR3 sequence is 13 residues long. Germline CDR1 GTSNPN, CDR2 SVGIG (reference sequence). In nucleotides, the CDR3 is TGTGCCTGGAGTGTAGGAGGGATGGATGGCTACACCTTC. As protein: CAWSVGGMDGYTF.

The rearrangement joins TRBV7-8 to TRBJ2-3; 7 nucleotides align to TRBD2. The trim removed 5 bases at V and 3 bases at J, leaving 14 bases unmatched. CDR1 is SGHVS, CDR2 FQNEAQ, per germline. The CDR3 is made up of 17 amino acids. CDR3 amino acids: CASSQRGRGSITDTQYF. The CDR3 DNA follows: TGTGCCAGCAGCCAGCGCGGGCGCGGGAGTATAACAGATACGCAGTATTTT.

V gene TRBV7-9 combines with J gene TRBJ1-3; 8 bases are a match to TRBD1. The V gene end was trimmed by 5 bases and the J gene end by 8 bases; junction bases not matched to a gene: 11. The CDR3 loop spans 15 amino acids. Germline V gene lookup returns CDR1 SEHNR and CDR2 FQNEAQ (reference sequence). The CDR3 protein is CASSPRTGTGDTIYF. The DNA of the CDR3 is TGTGCCAGCAGCCCCCGTACCGGGACAGGAGACACCATATATTTT.

The chain joins TRBV5-8 to TRBJ1-4; 9 bases line up with TRBD1. The CDR3 covers 15 residues. V lost 3 bases to trimming and J lost 7 bases; unmatched junction nucleotides: 7. Germline CDR1 reads SGHTS; CDR2 reads YDEGEE. This CDR3 is CASSSDRGRGEKLFF. CDR3 sequence (DNA): TGTGCCAGCAGCTCGGACAGGGGAAGGGGTGAAAAACTGTTTTTT.

The V gene is TRBV18, the J gene TRBJ1-1, with D hard to call. The CDR3 consists of 14 residues. Germline CDR1 and CDR2: KGHSH and LQKENI. Trimming pared 4 bases from V and 1 base from J, leaving 10 bases between. The CDR3 DNA sequence: TGTGCCAGCTCACTGTCTCAGCGGAACACTGAAGCTTTCTTT. This sequence encodes CASSLSQRNTEAFF. Filled out from reference TRBV18 and TRBJ1-1, the complete variable domain reads NAGVMQNPRHLVRRRGQEARLRCSPMKGHSHVYWYRQLPEEGLKFMVYLQKENIIDESGMPKERFSAEFPKEGPSILRIQQVVRGDSAAYFCASSLSQRNTEAFFGQGTRLTVV.

The V call is TRBV4-1, the J call TRBJ1-1; 7 nucleotides agree with TRBD1. This CDR3 has 14 residues. V lost 4 bases to trimming and J lost 4 bases; unmatched junction nucleotides: 6. Germline V gene sequence: CDR1 MGHRA, CDR2 YSYEKL. The CDR3 region has the DNA TGCGCCAGCAGCCGGGGACAGCCTGCCACTGAAGCTTTCTTT. This gives the protein CASSRGQPATEAFF.

The J gene is TRBJ2-1, the V gene TRBV7-7; 10 nucleotides line up with TRBD2. Germline loops: CDR1 SSHAT, CDR2 FNYEAQ (reference sequence). The V and J ends lost 6 bases and 8 bases, in that order; junction bases with no gene match: 13. The CDR3 totals 16 residues. In DNA, the CDR3 is TGTGCCAGCAGTTCTAGCGGGAGATTTAGCTCCTATGAGCAGTTCTTC. Its translation: CASSSSGRFSSYEQFF.

This rearrangement joins TRBV2 to TRBJ2-1, with D possibly TRBD1 on 6 matching bases. Trimming stripped 7 bases from V and 0 bases from J, with 10 bases between. CDR1 SNHLY and CDR2 FYNNEI come from the germline V gene. This CDR3 is built from 14 residues. Written as DNA, the CDR3 is TGTGCCAGCAAACAGGGAAGCTCCTACAATGAGCAGTTCTTC. It translates to CASKQGSSYNEQFF. Full variable domain (outside the CDR3, taken from reference TRBV2 and TRBJ2-1): EPEVTQTPSHQVTQMGQEVILRCVPISNHLYFYWYRQILGQKVEFLVSFYNNEISEKSEIFDDQFSVERPDGSNFTLKIRSTKLEDSAMYFCASKQGSSYNEQFFGPGTRLTVL.

This sequence joins TRBV4-2 and TRBJ2-3; tentatively, D is TRBD1 (5 bases). V gave up 0 bases and J gave up 0 bases, with 13 bases separating them. Germline V gene sequence: CDR1 LGHNA, CDR2 YNFKEQ. The CDR3 is 17 residues long. This CDR3 reads CASSQEWAGKSTDTQYF. The CDR3 nucleotides are TGTGCCAGCAGCCAAGAGTGGGCAGGGAAAAGCACAGATACGCAGTATTTT.

The chain uses TRBV24-1 and TRBJ1-5, with 7 bases matching TRBD1. The CDR3 is made up of 17 amino acids. The ends lost 2 bases at V and 2 bases at J; junction bases unmatched: 8. Per germline, CDR1 KGHDR and CDR2 SFDVKD. As DNA, the CDR3 is TGTGCCACCAGTGATTCCAGACAGGGCAGTGGCAATCAGCCCCAGCATTTT. This codes for CATSDSRQGSGNQPQHF.

The V gene is TRBV5-1, the J gene TRBJ2-1, with TRBD2 matching over 7 bases. The CDR3 sequence is 15 residues long. Germline CDR1 is SGHRS and CDR2 is YFSETQ. The ends lost 3 bases at V and 0 bases at J; junction bases unmatched: 3. CDR3 sequence: CASSSTSASYNEQFF. DNA of the CDR3: TGCGCCAGCAGCTCCACTAGCGCCTCCTACAATGAGCAGTTCTTC.

The V and J genes are TRBV7-9 and TRBJ2-5, with a possible D match to TRBD1 (7 bases). V was cut by 10 bases and J by 5 bases, with 17 bases left in between. CDR1 and CDR2 (germline): SEHNR, FQNEAQ (reference sequence). The CDR3 is 13 amino acids. CDR3 loop: CATYRGGQETQYF. In DNA form, the CDR3 reads TGTGCCACATACAGGGGAGGACAGGAGACCCAGTACTTC.

CDR3 loop: CASSHGQGNNSPLHF. CDR3 DNA: TGTGCCAGCAGCCACGGACAGGGTAATAATTCACCCCTCCACTTT. The V and J genes are TRBV5-4 and TRBJ1-6; 8 bases map to TRBD1. V was pared by 4 bases and J by 5 bases, with 5 bases of the junction left unmatched. This CDR3 region has 15 residues. Germline CDR1 SGHNT, CDR2 YYREEE (reference sequence).

V and J are TRBV6-6 and TRBJ1-6; D gene unclear. Germline assignment: CDR1 MNHNY and CDR2 SVGAGI (reference sequence). Trimming cost V 1 base and J 5 bases, with 6 bases left between them. The length of the CDR3 is 14 residues. CDR3 sequence (DNA): TGTGCCAGCAGTTACTTGTCAGATAATTCACCCCTCCACTTT. Translated: CASSYLSDNSPLHF.

The CDR3 nucleotides read TGTGCCAGTATGGTCCCCTGGGCCCCCTATGGCTACACCTTC. Translation gives CASMVPWAPYGYTF. The J gene is TRBJ1-2, the V gene TRBV19, with unresolved D. Germline CDR1 LNHDA, CDR2 SQIVND (reference sequence). V was trimmed by 7 bases and J by 4 bases, leaving 16 bases between them. This CDR3 is 14 amino acids long.

This clone was found once. This chain links TRBV29-1 with TRBJ2-3; no definite D call. This CDR3 comprises 17 residues. With 6 bases removed from V and 1 base from J, the gap between germline ends came to 23 bases. Germline V gene lookup returns CDR1 SQVTM and CDR2 ANQGSEA. CDR3 nucleotides: TGCAGCGTAAAGGAATTGAGGCCCCTCTCGGGCACAGATACGCAGTATTTT. This encodes CSVKELRPLSGTDTQYF.

The chain employs TRBV9 and TRBJ1-1; weak D call: TRBD1 (6 bases). CDR1 and CDR2 (germline): SGDLS, YYNGEE. V dropped 0 bases and J dropped 1 base, with 7 bases sitting between them. This CDR3 comprises 14 residues. CDR3 loop: CASSVVGANTEAFF. In nucleotides, the CDR3 is TGTGCCAGCAGCGTAGTGGGGGCGAACACTGAAGCTTTCTTT. The full variable domain, rest sourced from reference TRBV9 and TRBJ1-1, is DSGVTQTPKHLITATGQRVTLRCSPRSGDLSVYWYQQSLDQGLQFLIQYYNGEERAKGNILERFSAQQFPDLHSELNLSSLELGDSALYFCASSVVGANTEAFFGQGTRLTVV.

The chain links TRBV7-2 to TRBJ2-3; the D gene is possibly TRBD2 (5 bases). Germline V gene lookup returns CDR1 SGHTA and CDR2 FQGNSA. Trimming cost V 4 bases and J 6 bases, with 14 bases left between them. This CDR3 is built from 14 residues. CDR3 in DNA: TGTGCCAGCAGCTCCGACGGCCGCGGGGATACGCAGTATTTT. Amino acid sequence: CASSSDGRGDTQYF.

In its sample, this clone was seen once. The chain uses TRBV7-2 and TRBJ1-2; no clear D. This CDR3 region has 16 residues. Germline V gene data show CDR1 as SGHTA and CDR2 as FQGNSA. V was trimmed by 0 bases and J by 5 bases, leaving 16 bases between them. The CDR3 sequence is CASSLALVRSGYGYTF. CDR3 bases: TGTGCCAGCAGCTTAGCGCTGGTAAGGAGTGGGTATGGCTACACCTTC.

This sequence joins TRBV6-5 and TRBJ1-6, with TRBD1 matching 11 bases. Trimming at V came to 4 bases and at J to 10 bases, leaving 6 bases not matched to a gene. Germline V gene data show CDR1 as MNHEY and CDR2 as SVGAGI. The CDR3 is 15 residues long. The CDR3 DNA reads as TGTGCCAGCAGTTCCCGGGACAGGGGGTACTCACCCCTCCACTTT. Amino acid sequence: CASSSRDRGYSPLHF.